This entry lists 21 T cell receptor beta chains sequenced from one sample in a study of cytomegalovirus exposure and HLA in healthy donors. The PCR used 60 Vbeta and 13 Jbeta primers. Assay used: immunoSEQ multiplex PCR; TCRdb lists only in-frame clones, some missing. The sample consists of 95,000 or so clones, 75% to 85% of them appearing once. The specimen was PBMCs. The source of these receptors is a woman aged 35 to 49 in good health and CMV-seronegative.

The rearrangement links TRBV19 to TRBJ2-3; D may be TRBD2 (5 bases). Trimming took off 5 bases at V and 1 base at J, with 13 bases between the two ends. CDR1 and CDR2 from the germline V gene are LNHDA and SQIVND (reference sequence). The CDR3 runs 15 residues. The DNA for the CDR3 is TGTGCCAGTAGTCCGGGTTCAGCGGGCACAGATACGCAGTATTTT. This translates into CASSPGSAGTDTQYF. The full variable domain, in which reference TRBV19 and TRBJ2-3 provide the parts outside the CDR3, is DGGITQSPKYLFRKEGQNVTLSCEQNLNHDAMYWYRQDPGQGLRLIYYSQIVNDFQKGDIAEGYSVSREKKESFPLTVTSAQKNPTAFYLCASSPGSAGTDTQYFGPGTRLTVL.

CDR3 DNA: TGTGCCTGGGAGGCAGCCTCTGGAAACACCATATATTTT. As protein: CAWEAASGNTIYF. This chain links TRBV30 with TRBJ1-3; D is ambiguous. Germline V gene lookup returns CDR1 GTSNPN and CDR2 SVGIG (reference sequence). Trimming pared 5 bases from V and 0 bases from J, leaving 8 bases between. This CDR3 spans 13 amino acids.

The J gene is TRBJ2-2, the V gene TRBV30; no clear D. CDR3 length: 13 amino acids. Germline loops: CDR1 GTSNPN, CDR2 SVGIG (reference sequence). V lost 0 bases, J lost 4 bases, and 6 bases lay in between. The CDR3 sequence is CAWSVILTGELFF. The CDR3 nucleotides are TGTGCCTGGAGTGTAATTCTCACCGGGGAGCTGTTTTTT.

The chain recombines TRBV10-1 with TRBJ2-3, with 8 bases lining up with TRBD1. The CDR3 covers 16 residues. The V gene's germline CDR1 is WNHNN and CDR2 SYGVQD (reference sequence). J was trimmed by 8 bases and V by 3 bases; bases with no gene match: 13. The CDR3 DNA reads TGCGCCAGCAGTGACGAACGACAGGGGAAAGTCGGTACGCAGTATTTT. Its protein product is CASSDERQGKVGTQYF.

The chain recombines TRBV15 with TRBJ2-3; 8 positions agree with TRBD1. CDR3 length: 14 amino acids. Germline trimming cut 10 bases from V and 6 bases from J; bases unmatched to any gene: 12. Germline V gives CDR1 LNHNV, CDR2 YYDKDF (reference sequence). As DNA, the CDR3 is TGTGCCAAGGGAGTCAGGGGGCTGCTGGATACGCAGTATTTT. Translation: CAKGVRGLLDTQYF. Full variable domain (remainder filled in from reference TRBV15 and TRBJ2-3): DAMVIQNPRYQVTQFGKPVTLSCSQTLNHNVMYWYQQKSSQAPKLLFHYYDKDFNNEADTPDNFQSRRPNTSFCFLDIRSPGLGDTAMYLCAKGVRGLLDTQYFGPGTRLTVL.

The V call is TRBV5-1, the J call TRBJ2-7, with TRBD1 matching over 11 bases. There are 16 residues in the CDR3. The germline V gene encodes CDR1 SGHRS and CDR2 YFSETQ. J was trimmed by 4 bases and V by 4 bases; bases with no gene match: 10. The CDR3 DNA sequence: TGCGCCAGCAGCCGAGGAGAGGACAGGGGGCGGTACGAGCAGTACTTC. Residues: CASSRGEDRGRYEQYF. The full variable domain, completed using reference TRBV5-1 and TRBJ2-7, is KAGVTQTPRYLIKTRGQQVTLSCSPISGHRSVSWYQQTPGQGLQFLFEYFSETQRNKGNFPGRFSGRQFSNSRSEMNVSTLELGDSALYLCASSRGEDRGRYEQYFGPGTRLTVT.

This chain connects TRBV6-6 to TRBJ1-1; D unresolved. CDR1 MNHNY and CDR2 SVGAGI come from the germline V gene (reference sequence). The CDR3 has 15 amino acids. V was clipped by 6 bases and J by 2 bases, with 16 bases between them. Here the CDR3 reads CASRTGRGSNTEAFF. In nucleotides, the CDR3 is TGTGCCAGCAGGACTGGGCGGGGATCAAACACTGAAGCTTTCTTT.

V usage is TRBV19 and J usage is TRBJ2-1, with TRBD1 identical over 8 bases. Germline CDR1 is LNHDA and CDR2 is SQIVND (reference sequence). This CDR3 is built from 12 residues. Unmatched junction bases numbered 3, after V lost 8 bases and J lost 6 bases. The chain's CDR3 is CASGGTGNEQFF. CDR3 coding DNA: TGTGCCAGTGGGGGGACAGGCAATGAGCAGTTCTTC.

The V and J genes are TRBV5-8 and TRBJ1-2, with D uncertain. Deletions cut 4 bases from V and 3 bases from J, with 7 bases between. There are 12 residues in the CDR3. Germline-derived CDR1 and CDR2 are SGHTS and YDEGEE. This chain's CDR3 is CASSGVYYGYTF. DNA for the CDR3: TGTGCCAGCAGCGGAGTCTACTATGGCTACACCTTC.

V usage is TRBV7-9 and J usage is TRBJ2-6; the D gene is possibly TRBD2 (6 bases). V lost 5 bases to trimming and J lost 0 bases, with 20 bases between them. Germline V gene data show CDR1 as SEHNR and CDR2 as FQNEAQ (reference sequence). The CDR3 consists of 19 residues. The CDR3 coding sequence is TGTGCCAGCAGCCTGGCGGGCGGGGTATCCCTCTCTGGGGCCAACGTCCTGACTTTC. This gives the protein CASSLAGGVSLSGANVLTF.

Here the CDR3 reads CASSTGRAAGEAFF. For the CDR3, the DNA is TGTGCCAGTAGTACAGGGAGGGCGGCCGGGGAAGCTTTCTTT. The J gene is TRBJ1-1, the V gene TRBV19; possible D gene TRBD1, 5 bases. The CDR3 is 14 residues long. Trimming removed 4 bases at V and 8 bases at J, with 17 bases between. The germline V gene has CDR1 LNHDA and CDR2 SQIVND (reference sequence).

This clone was detected a few times. The J gene is TRBJ2-7, the V gene TRBV27; a possible D gene is TRBD2 (6 bases). V lost 2 bases to trimming and J lost 3 bases, with 11 bases between them. The CDR3 has 14 amino acids. Germline V lookup: CDR1 MNHEY, CDR2 SMNVEV (reference sequence). The DNA of the CDR3 is TGTGCCAGCAGTTTACTGGCGGGGATCTACGAGCAGTACTTC. It encodes CASSLLAGIYEQYF.

The CDR3 nucleotides are TGTGCCAGCAGCACCCTACCCGAGGGGGTAGGAAACACCATATATTTT. Protein product: CASSTLPEGVGNTIYF. The chain combines TRBV9 with TRBJ1-3, with D perhaps matching TRBD1 (6 bases). Germline CDR1 is SGDLS and CDR2 is YYNGEE. The CDR3 spans 16 residues. V was cut by 4 bases and J by 4 bases, with 18 bases left in between.

The chain has TRBV7-8 and TRBJ1-5; no firm D call. The V end lost 1 base, the J end lost 3 bases, and 10 bases lay between the germline ends. This CDR3 has 15 amino acids. Germline V gene lookup returns CDR1 SGHVS and CDR2 FQNEAQ. CDR3 amino acids: CASSLDGRSNQPQHF. The DNA for the CDR3 is TGTGCCAGCAGCTTAGATGGCAGGTCCAATCAGCCCCAGCATTTT.

V gene TRBV4-1 combines with J gene TRBJ2-1, with D unclear. The CDR3 has 12 residues. Per the germline V gene, CDR1 is MGHRA and CDR2 is YSYEKL. V was trimmed by 2 bases and J by 9 bases, leaving 8 bases between them. This CDR3 reads CASSQSSGEQFF. Written as DNA, the CDR3 is TGCGCCAGCAGCCAATCTTCGGGTGAGCAGTTCTTC.

The rearrangement uses TRBV4-1 and TRBJ2-3, with 9 bases aligning to TRBD2. The germline gives CDR1 MGHRA, CDR2 YSYEKL. The J segment lost 2 bases and the V segment lost 5 bases, leaving 20 bases of the junction unmatched. The CDR3 consists of 20 residues. Written as DNA, the CDR3 is TGCGCCAGCAGCGTGCCCGACAGATCTCTAGCGGGGTACAACACAGATACGCAGTATTTT. This translates into CASSVPDRSLAGYNTDTQYF.

V usage is TRBV5-1 and J usage is TRBJ2-7; tentative D call: TRBD2 (7 bases). Trimming pared 4 bases from V and 4 bases from J, leaving 21 bases between. CDR3 length: 16 residues. Germline V gives CDR1 SGHRS, CDR2 YFSETQ. The CDR3 reads CASSPWPRGALYEQYF. DNA of the CDR3: TGCGCCAGCAGCCCTTGGCCACGGGGGGCCCTTTACGAGCAGTACTTC.

Here the CDR3 reads CASSLDRKRGANNSPLHF. The CDR3 coding sequence is TGTGCCAGCAGCTTAGATCGGAAACGGGGGGCGAATAATTCACCCCTCCACTTT. The J gene is TRBJ1-6, the V gene TRBV7-2; maybe TRBD1 (6 bases). V lost 1 base and J 5 bases, leaving 18 bases between the germline ends. The CDR3 has 18 amino acids. Per the germline V gene, CDR1 is SGHTA and CDR2 is FQGNSA. Full variable domain (remainder filled in from reference TRBV7-2 and TRBJ1-6): GAGVSQSPSNKVTEKGKDVELRCDPISGHTALYWYRQSLGQGLEFLIYFQGNSAPDKSGLPSDRFSAERTGGSVSTLTIQRTQQEDSAVYLCASSLDRKRGANNSPLHFGNGTRLTVT.

The chain couples TRBV25-1 to TRBJ2-2; maybe TRBD2 (7 bases). The CDR3 is 16 residues long. The V end lost 1 base, the J end lost 1 base, and 10 bases lay between the germline ends. In germline, CDR1 is MGHDK, CDR2 SYGVNS. This CDR3 is CASSELRGGNTGELFF. The CDR3 DNA sequence: TGTGCCAGCAGTGAATTGAGGGGGGGGAACACCGGGGAGCTGTTTTTT.

This clone has just one count. The rearrangement links TRBV27 to TRBJ1-2; D call uncertain. The CDR3 extends over 11 amino acids. Trimming took 11 bases from V and 4 from J, leaving 11 bases between them. CDR1 is MNHEY and CDR2 is SMNVEV in the germline V gene (reference sequence). The CDR3 here is CAAMGVYGYTF. The CDR3 region has the DNA TGTGCCGCCATGGGAGTCTATGGCTACACCTTC.

The gene calls are TRBV4-3 and TRBJ1-2; TRBD1 might be the D (6 bases). CDR1 and CDR2 from the germline V gene are LGHNA and YSLEER. V was cut by 0 bases and J by 14 bases, with 16 bases left in between. The CDR3 extends over 13 amino acids. DNA of the CDR3: TGCGCCAGCAGCCAAGATTTTAGACAGGCCATTACCTTC. Amino acids: CASSQDFRQAITF.